This T cell receptor (beta chain) was sequenced during a study of blood T cell repertoires in COVID-19. Profiling relied on immunoSEQ multiplex PCR, and the TCRdb table lists in-frame clones only, not all of them. The table records around 180,000 clones, about 85% of them present only once. This receptor was identified in an older man with COVID-19, enrolled during active disease. The sequenced sample consisted of peripheral blood.

CDR3 DNA sequence: TGTGCCAGCAGCTTAGAGGAGACAGACGGCTACACCTTC. Translated, it gives CASSLEETDGYTF. This chain uses TRBV11-1 with TRBJ1-2, with a tentative D call TRBD1 (5 bases). Germline V gene lookup returns CDR1 SGHAT and CDR2 FQDESV (reference sequence). The CDR3 is made up of 13 amino acids. The V end lost 1 base, the J end lost 8 bases, and 11 bases lay between the germline ends. Full variable domain (rest looked up from reference TRBV11-1 and TRBJ1-2): EAEVAQSPRYKITEKSQAVAFWCDPISGHATLYWYRQILGQGPELLVQFQDESVVDDSQLPKDRFSAERLKGVDSTLKIQPAELGDSAMYLCASSLEETDGYTFGSGTRLTVV.